The following is a T cell receptor beta chain sequence with its context. Produced via immunoSEQ multiplex PCR; TCRdb's table is partial and in-frame only. The profile shows just under 60,000 clones, roughly 89% of them singletons. These data belong to a study of technical replicates of blood from several donors. CDR1 and CDR2 from the germline V gene are MNHEY and SMNVEV (reference sequence). Germline trimming cut 2 bases from V and 3 bases from J; bases unmatched to any gene: 3. This CDR3 is built from 14 residues. This chain links TRBV27 with TRBJ2-7; 8 positions agree with TRBD2. The clonotype comes from a human donor in good health. Some clones in this sample may be carry-over from other donors' samples. The sample taken for sequencing was PBMCs. The DNA of the CDR3 is TGTGCCAGCAGTTTACGCGGGAGGTTCTACGAGCAGTACTTC. Protein: CASSLRGRFYEQYF.